This T cell receptor beta chain is from a study of cytomegalovirus exposure and HLA in healthy donors. From germline, CDR1 is SGHNT and CDR2 YYREEE (reference sequence). This CDR3 region has 15 residues. PCR was performed using 60 Vbeta and 13 Jbeta primers. Method: immunoSEQ multiplex PCR; TCRdb's copy keeps in-frame clones and lacks some. The sample includes about 140,000 clones, roughly 87% of them seen just once. This sequence joins TRBV5-4 and TRBJ2-5; maybe TRBD1 (6 bases). The DNA end is more similar to TRBJ2-7, so the J call may be wrong. The TCR originated in a woman in her 40s in good health and CMV-seronegative. Sequenced sample: PBMCs. CDR3 protein: CASSFGGRGSYEQYF. The CDR3 coding sequence is TGTGCCAGCAGCTTTGGGGGCAGGGGCTCTTACGAGCAGTACTTC.